A selection of T cell receptor beta chains follows, all from one sample in a study of blood T cell repertoires in COVID-19. Assay: immunoSEQ multiplex PCR; the TCRdb copy retains only in-frame clones and omits some. The sample includes almost 250,000 clones, about 84% seen only once; the top ten take 5.5% to 6.5%. Material: peripheral blood. The receptors come from a woman older than 75 with COVID-19, enrolled during active disease. Each CDR3 is given with its conserved first and last residue. The D gene is left open where the match is weak. The size field is filled for only some rows; it gives once, few, many or a size class.

TRBJ2-5,NA,TRBD2,TRBV5-1,TGCGCCAGCAGCGGCCGGGGGGGCCGGGAGACCCAGTACTTC,CASSGRGGRETQYF
TRBJ1-1,NA,TRBD1,TRBV18,TGTGCCAGCTCACCGGTCACGAGTTACAGGGGGAACACTGAAGCTTTCTTT,CASSPVTSYRGNTEAFF
TRBJ2-5,once,TRBD2,TRBV2,TGTGCCAGCAGTGAAAGGACTAGCGTTGAGACCCAGTACTTC,CASSERTSVETQYF
TRBJ1-1,once,TRBD1,TRBV27,TGTGCCAGCAGCGAAGACAGGGTCAGATCTCCATACACTGAAGCTTTCTTT,CASSEDRVRSPYTEAFF
TRBJ2-1,NA,TRBD1,TRBV5-4,TGTGCCAGCAGCTCTGGACAGGGTAGCTACAATGAGCAGTTCTTC,CASSSGQGSYNEQFF
TRBJ2-3,NA,TRBD2,TRBV4-3,TGCGCCAGCAGCCAAGGGACGGCGGGGGGCACAGATACGCAGTATTTT,CASSQGTAGGTDTQYF
TRBJ2-5,NA,NA,TRBV5-4,TGTGCCAGCAGCTTGCTGTTGGGGGGGCCGGAGACCCAGTACTTC,CASSLLLGGPETQYF
TRBJ1-5,NA,TRBD1,TRBV20-1,TGCAGTGCCGGCGAGGGGGCGGCCCAGCATTTT,CSAGEGAAQHF
TRBJ2-5,NA,TRBD2,TRBV5-1,TGCGCCAGCAGCTTGGACCTAGCGGGGGGGTACCAAGAGACCCAGTACTTC,CASSLDLAGGYQETQYF
TRBJ2-3,NA,TRBD1,TRBV6-5,TGTGCCAGCAAGCAGGGACAGGGTGGAGATACGCAGTATTTT,CASKQGQGGDTQYF
TRBJ1-1,NA,TRBD1,TRBV11-3,TGTGCCAGCAGCAAGACAGGGGGAGTCACTGAAGCTTTCTTT,CASSKTGGVTEAFF
TRBJ1-2,NA,NA,TRBV6-5,TGTGCCAGCAGTTACGGACAACCTTATGGCTACACCTTC,CASSYGQPYGYTF
TRBJ1-2,few,TRBD1,TRBV4-2,TGTGCCAGCAGCCCAAACCCCTCGGGACAGGGCAACTATGGCTACACCTTC,CASSPNPSGQGNYGYTF
TRBJ2-7,NA,TRBD1,TRBV27,TGTGCCAGCAGTTTACACTATCCGACAGGGGGAAATATCTACGAGCAGTACTTC,CASSLHYPTGGNIYEQYF
TRBJ2-1,NA,TRBD1,TRBV5-1,TGCGCCAGCAGCTCCCAGACAGGGGCCAACACTGAGCAGTTCTTC,CASSSQTGANTEQFF
TRBJ2-1,NA,TRBD1,TRBV19,TGTGCCAGTAGATTCACCGGGACAGGGGCCTACAATGAGCAGTTCTTC,CASRFTGTGAYNEQFF
TRBJ1-1,NA,TRBD1,TRBV6-2/TRBV6-3,TGTGCCAGCAGTAACTTCCCCTACAGGGGAGTTACTGAAGCTTTCTTT,CASSNFPYRGVTEAFF
TRBJ2-6,NA,TRBD2,TRBV4-2,TGTGCCAGCAGCCAAGCGCTAGCGGGGGGTTCTAGTGGGGCCAACGTCCTGACTTTC,CASSQALAGGSSGANVLTF
TRBJ1-2,NA,NA,TRBV4-2,TGTGCCAGCAGCCAAACTTGGACAGATTATGGCTACACCTTC,CASSQTWTDYGYTF
TRBJ1-4,NA,TRBD1,TRBV4-1,TGCGCCAGCAGCCACCGGACAGGGGCAGGGGAAAAACTGTTTTTT,CASSHRTGAGEKLFF
TRBJ2-1,NA,TRBD2,TRBV5-5,TGTGCCAGCAGCTTGACCGGGACTAGGATTGATGAGCAGTTCTTC,CASSLTGTRIDEQFF
TRBJ2-2,NA,TRBD1,TRBV19,TGTGCCAGTAGTATCGGGGACAGGGTGGCCGGGGAGCTGTTTTTT,CASSIGDRVAGELFF
TRBJ2-4,NA,TRBD1,TRBV11-2,TGTGCCAGCAGCTTACAGGGGGCGGAAAACATTCAGTACTTC,CASSLQGAENIQYF
TRBJ1-1,NA,TRBD1,TRBV28,TGTGCCAGCAGTGTATGGGACAGGGTTCTTGGTGAAGCTTTCTTT,CASSVWDRVLGEAFF
TRBJ1-5,NA,NA,TRBV7-4,TGTGCCAGCAGCTTACGGGAAACAAGACGGCCCCAGCATTTT,CASSLRETRRPQHF
TRBJ1-2,NA,NA,TRBV30,TGTGCCCGAACAGGAGACTACTATGGCTACACCTTC,CARTGDYYGYTF
TRBJ2-2,NA,TRBD2,TRBV5-1,TGCGCCAGCAGCTTGGTAGCGGGGGCCCCTCTGGGGGAGCTGTTTTTT,CASSLVAGAPLGELFF
TRBJ1-2,few,NA,TRBV12-5,TGTGCTAGTGGTTTTAACAGGGAAGTTTTATTC,CASGFNREVLF
TRBJ2-1,NA,TRBD2,TRBV9,TGTGCCAGCAGCGTTATCGGGGGGAGGAATGAGCAGTTCTTC,CASSVIGGRNEQFF
TRBJ2-2,many,TRBD1,TRBV18,TGTGCCAGCTCACCACCGGGACAGCCCACCGGGGAGCTGTTTTTT,CASSPPGQPTGELFF
TRBJ2-1,NA,TRBD2,TRBV6-5,TGTGCCAGTAAACTAGCGGGAATAGTTAACAATGAGCAGTTCTTC,CASKLAGIVNNEQFF
TRBJ1-1,NA,NA,TRBV25-1,TGTGCCAGCAGTCTCCGACAGCAGAACACTGAAGCTTTCTTT,CASSLRQQNTEAFF
TRBJ1-1,NA,NA,TRBV11-1,TGTGCCAGCAGCTTAGCAGCAGGGTACACTGAAGCTTTCTTT,CASSLAAGYTEAFF
TRBJ1-1,NA,TRBD1,TRBV7-2,TGTGCCAGCAGCGCCCGGACAGGGTCCGGGAGGAACACTGAAGCTTTCTTT,CASSARTGSGRNTEAFF
TRBJ1-2,NA,NA,TRBV6-1,TGTGCCAGCAGTGAATCGGCAGCGGTAATTTATGGCTACACCTTC,CASSESAAVIYGYTF
TRBJ1-5,NA,NA,TRBV11-2,TGTGCCAGCAGCTTCCGACAGGACCAGCCCCAGCATTTT,CASSFRQDQPQHF
TRBJ2-7,NA,TRBD1,TRBV28,TGTGCCAGCAGCCCCCCTCTTTGGACAGGGGTTAGCTACGAGCAGTACTTC,CASSPPLWTGVSYEQYF
TRBJ1-2,NA,TRBD1,TRBV10-2,TGCGCCAGCAGCCTACAGGGGGCGTTTACTTATGGCTACACCTTC,CASSLQGAFTYGYTF
TRBJ2-2,few,TRBD2,TRBV15,TGTGCCACCAGCAGCGGACTAGCGGGAGACACCGGGGAGCTGTTTTTT,CATSSGLAGDTGELFF
TRBJ1-1,NA,TRBD1,TRBV7-9,TGTGCCAGCAGCTTACGGACAGGGATAACCCAAGCTTTCTTT,CASSLRTGITQAFF
TRBJ1-2,NA,NA,TRBV28,TGTGCCAGCAGGAGCGGAATTAACTATGGCTACACCTTC,CASRSGINYGYTF
TRBJ2-3,once,TRBD2,TRBV7-8,TGTGCCAGCAGCTCCTCCGTGAAAGCGGGGGGGACAGATACGCAGTATTTT,CASSSSVKAGGTDTQYF
TRBJ2-7,NA,NA,TRBV18,TGTGCCAGCTCACCTCCGGGTCCGGAAGGCTTCGAGCAGTACTTC,CASSPPGPEGFEQYF
TRBJ1-1,NA,NA,TRBV5-1,TGCGCCAGCAGCGTAACTGCTATGAACACTGAAGCTTTCTTT,CASSVTAMNTEAFF
TRBJ2-5,once,NA,TRBV18,TGTGCCAGCTCACCGGTCGGAGGCGGAGAGACCCAGTACTTC,CASSPVGGGETQYF
TRBJ1-1,NA,NA,TRBV6-5,TGTGCCAGCAGTTACTCCACGACCCTTACAGGGATTGAAGCTTTCTTT,CASSYSTTLTGIEAFF
TRBJ2-3,NA,TRBD2,TRBV5-4,TGTGCCAGCACCGTACTAGCGGGGGGGCCTGTAGATACGCAGTATTTT,CASTVLAGGPVDTQYF
TRBJ1-6,NA,NA,TRBV30,TGTGCCTGGAGGATTGGGAGAATTAACTCCTATAATTCACCCCTCCACTTT,CAWRIGRINSYNSPLHF
TRBJ2-1,NA,TRBD2,TRBV6-2/TRBV6-3,TGTGCCAGCAGTGAGAGCGGGGGTGGCTACAATGAGCAGTTCTTC,CASSESGGGYNEQFF
TRBJ2-5,NA,TRBD2,TRBV5-8,TGTGCCAGCAGCTTAATGACTAGCCCAGTTAAAGAGACCCAGTACTTC,CASSLMTSPVKETQYF
TRBJ2-3,NA,TRBD2,TRBV5-6,TGTGCCAGCAGCTTGCTGCGGGGGGGGTCTGATACGCAGTATTTT,CASSLLRGGSDTQYF
TRBJ1-1,NA,NA,TRBV5-6,TGTGCCAGCAGTCTTAGGGCGACTAAACTCTTCACTGAAGCTTTCTTT,CASSLRATKLFTEAFF
TRBJ2-3,NA,NA,TRBV5-1,TGCGCCAGCAGCTTGCTCAGGGGGGGCACAGATACGCAGTATTTT,CASSLLRGGTDTQYF
TRBJ1-2,NA,NA,TRBV15,TGTGCCACCAGCAAGGGTGGGGGGGGATATGGCTACACCTTC,CATSKGGGGYGYTF
TRBJ1-4,NA,NA,TRBV18,TGTGCCAGCTCACCACAGGAGGGGCCGAATGAAAAACTGTTTTTT,CASSPQEGPNEKLFF